The present TCR beta chain was sequenced within a study of control samples from healthy donors and cancer patients. Repertoires were generated with immunoSEQ multiplex PCR, while TCRdb's copy carries only in-frame clones and drops some. The table lists approximately 170,000 clones, 80% to 95% of them singletons. Trimming removed 2 bases at V and 3 bases at J, with 17 bases between. CDR3 size: 17 residues. Germline loops: CDR1 SEHNR, CDR2 FQNEAQ (reference sequence). The clonotype comes from a woman aged 30 to 39 in good health. This chain uses TRBV7-9 with TRBJ2-1; possible D gene TRBD2, 6 bases. Sequencing was carried out using blood. CDR3 sequence reads: CASSLSPKAGLYNEQFF. CDR3 nucleotides: TGTGCCAGCAGCTTATCCCCCAAGGCGGGACTCTACAATGAGCAGTTCTTC. Supplemented by reference TRBV7-9 and TRBJ2-1, the full variable domain reads DTGVSQNPRHKITKRGQNVTFRCDPISEHNRLYWYRQTLGQGPEFLTYFQNEAQLEKSRLLSDRFSAERPKGSFSTLEIQRTEQGDSAMYLCASSLSPKAGLYNEQFFGPGTRLTVL.